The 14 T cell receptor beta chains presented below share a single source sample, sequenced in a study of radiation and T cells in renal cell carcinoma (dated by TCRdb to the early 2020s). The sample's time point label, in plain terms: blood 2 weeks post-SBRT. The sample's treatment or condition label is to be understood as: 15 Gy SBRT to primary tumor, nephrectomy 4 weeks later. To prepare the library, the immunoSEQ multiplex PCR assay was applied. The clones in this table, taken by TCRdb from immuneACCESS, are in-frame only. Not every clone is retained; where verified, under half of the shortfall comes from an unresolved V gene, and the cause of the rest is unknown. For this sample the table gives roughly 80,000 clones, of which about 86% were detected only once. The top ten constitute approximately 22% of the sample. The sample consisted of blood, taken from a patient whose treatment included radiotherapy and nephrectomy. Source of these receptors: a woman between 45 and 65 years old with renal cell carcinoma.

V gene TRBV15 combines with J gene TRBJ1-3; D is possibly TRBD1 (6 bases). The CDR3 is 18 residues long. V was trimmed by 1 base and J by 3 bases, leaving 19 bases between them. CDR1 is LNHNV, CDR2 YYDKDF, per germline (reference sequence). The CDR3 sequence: CATSRVGAGGLDGNTIYF. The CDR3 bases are TGTGCCACCAGCAGAGTCGGTGCGGGGGGCCTTGATGGAAACACCATATATTTT.

Here the CDR3 DNA reads TGTGCCACCAGCTCAGACAGGGCCAGGGGCAATCAGCCCCAGCATTTT. Protein: CATSSDRARGNQPQHF. The chain couples TRBV15 to TRBJ1-5, with 7 bases matching TRBD1. Per the germline V gene, CDR1 is LNHNV and CDR2 is YYDKDF (reference sequence). The CDR3 has 16 amino acids. J gave up 2 bases and V 5 bases, and 9 bases lay outside the gene matches.

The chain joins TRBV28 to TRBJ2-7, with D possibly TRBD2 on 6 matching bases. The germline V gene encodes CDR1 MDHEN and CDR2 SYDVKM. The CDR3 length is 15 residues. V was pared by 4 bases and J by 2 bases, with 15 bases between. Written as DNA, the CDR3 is TGTGCCAGCAGTTCCTGGGGCGGGGCCGCCTACGAGCAGTACTTC. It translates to CASSSWGGAAYEQYF.

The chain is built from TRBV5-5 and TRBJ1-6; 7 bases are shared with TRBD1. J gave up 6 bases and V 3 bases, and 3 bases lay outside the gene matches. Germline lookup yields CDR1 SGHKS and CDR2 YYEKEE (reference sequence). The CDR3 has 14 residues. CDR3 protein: CASSSRGVNSPLHF. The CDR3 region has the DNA TGTGCCAGCAGCTCCAGGGGGGTTAATTCACCCCTCCACTTT.

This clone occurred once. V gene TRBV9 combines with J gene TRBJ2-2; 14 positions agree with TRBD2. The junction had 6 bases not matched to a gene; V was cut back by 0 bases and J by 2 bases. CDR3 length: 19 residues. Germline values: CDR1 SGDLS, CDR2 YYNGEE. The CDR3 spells CASSVGLAGGGINTGELFF. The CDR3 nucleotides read TGTGCCAGCAGCGTAGGACTAGCGGGAGGGGGGATCAACACCGGGGAGCTGTTTTTT.

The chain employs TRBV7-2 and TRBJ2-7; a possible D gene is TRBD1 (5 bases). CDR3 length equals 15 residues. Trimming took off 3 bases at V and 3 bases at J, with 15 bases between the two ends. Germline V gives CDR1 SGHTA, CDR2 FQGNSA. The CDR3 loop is CASSLSRQRNYEQYF. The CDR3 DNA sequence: TGTGCCAGCAGCTTGAGCCGACAGAGAAACTACGAGCAGTACTTC. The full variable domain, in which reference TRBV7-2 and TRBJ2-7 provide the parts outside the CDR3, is GAGVSQSPSNKVTEKGKDVELRCDPISGHTALYWYRQSLGQGLEFLIYFQGNSAPDKSGLPSDRFSAERTGGSVSTLTIQRTQQEDSAVYLCASSLSRQRNYEQYFGPGTRLTVT.

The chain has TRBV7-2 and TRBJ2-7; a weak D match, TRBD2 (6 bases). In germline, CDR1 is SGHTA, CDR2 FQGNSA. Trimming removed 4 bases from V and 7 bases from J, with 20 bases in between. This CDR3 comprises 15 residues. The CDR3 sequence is CASSYWTGAAGEQYF. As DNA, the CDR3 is TGTGCCAGCAGCTACTGGACGGGAGCCGCGGGTGAGCAGTACTTC.

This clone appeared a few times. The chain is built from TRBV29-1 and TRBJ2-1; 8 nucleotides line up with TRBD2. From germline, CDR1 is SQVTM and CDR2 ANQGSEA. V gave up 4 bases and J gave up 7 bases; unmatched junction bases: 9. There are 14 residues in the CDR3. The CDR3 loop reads CSVVGRGGFNEQFF. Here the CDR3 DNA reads TGCAGCGTTGTTGGGCGCGGGGGGTTTAATGAGCAGTTCTTC.

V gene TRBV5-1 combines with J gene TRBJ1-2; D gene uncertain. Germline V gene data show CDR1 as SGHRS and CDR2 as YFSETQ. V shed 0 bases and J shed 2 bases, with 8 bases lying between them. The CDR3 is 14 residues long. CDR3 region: CASSLGPANYGYTF. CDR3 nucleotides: TGCGCCAGCAGCTTGGGACCGGCGAACTATGGCTACACCTTC.

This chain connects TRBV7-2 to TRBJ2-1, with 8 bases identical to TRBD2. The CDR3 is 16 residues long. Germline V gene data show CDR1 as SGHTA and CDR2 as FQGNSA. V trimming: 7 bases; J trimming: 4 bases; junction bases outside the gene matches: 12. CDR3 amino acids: CASIHRAGGLYNEQFF. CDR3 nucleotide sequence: TGTGCCAGCATCCACAGGGCGGGAGGACTTTACAATGAGCAGTTCTTC.

The CDR3 DNA follows: TGTGCCAGCAGCGTAGTTGGACTAGCTCTGGATGAGCAGTTCTTC. It translates to CASSVVGLALDEQFF. This rearrangement joins TRBV9 to TRBJ2-1; 8 bases match TRBD2. Per the germline V gene, CDR1 is SGDLS and CDR2 is YYNGEE. This CDR3 comprises 15 residues. V dropped 0 bases and J dropped 8; count of bases not matched to a gene: 7.

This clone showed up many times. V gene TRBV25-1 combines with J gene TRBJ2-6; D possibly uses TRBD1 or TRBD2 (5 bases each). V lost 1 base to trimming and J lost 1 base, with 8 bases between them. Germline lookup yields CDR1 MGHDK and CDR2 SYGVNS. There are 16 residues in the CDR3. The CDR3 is CASSELGESGANVLTF. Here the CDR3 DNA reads TGTGCCAGCAGTGAATTGGGGGAATCTGGGGCCAACGTCCTGACTTTC.

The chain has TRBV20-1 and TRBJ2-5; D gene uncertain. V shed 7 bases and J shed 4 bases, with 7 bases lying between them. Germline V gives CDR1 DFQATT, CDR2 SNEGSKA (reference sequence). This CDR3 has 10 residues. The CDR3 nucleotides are TGCAGTGGGACGGCAGAGACCCAGTACTTC. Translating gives CSGTAETQYF.

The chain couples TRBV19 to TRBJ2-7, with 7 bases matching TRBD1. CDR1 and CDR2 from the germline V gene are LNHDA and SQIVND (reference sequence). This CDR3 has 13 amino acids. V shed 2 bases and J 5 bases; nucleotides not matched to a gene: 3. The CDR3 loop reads CASSIRRGNEQYF. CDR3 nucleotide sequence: TGTGCCAGTAGTATACGCAGGGGGAACGAGCAGTACTTC.